This T cell receptor beta chain was obtained from a study of beta chain features in type 1 diabetes. Across the study: About 110,000,000 sorted cells were examined across all samples.

Study outcomes and limitations: All four CD4+ subsets from Type 1 diabetes patients carried moderately but significantly shorter TCRB CDR3s. Insertions were fewer and deletions more numerous at VDJ junctions in type 1 diabetes patients.

Unmatched junction bases numbered 10, after V lost 7 bases and J lost 7 bases. CDR3 length: 14 amino acids. Germline loops: CDR1 MNHEY, CDR2 SVGAGI. CD45RO/CCR7/CD25/CD127/CD95/CD27 sorting isolated CD4+ naive, central memory, regulatory and stem cell-like memory cells. Expressed TCRB transcripts were sequenced after all isolated RNA was converted to cDNA. Libraries were prepared by immunoSEQ multiplex PCR; TCRdb keeps only in-frame clonotypes and omits some of them. The data contain 680,000 or so clones, about an eighth of them singletons. This clone was counted a few times. Its antigen is as yet unknown.

The sample was naive CD4+ T cells from blood. The J gene is TRBJ1-2, the V gene TRBV6-5; 9 bases are a match to TRBD1. This receptor was obtained from a man aged 18-30 years with type 1 diabetes. The CDR3 DNA reads as TGTGCCAGCAATAACAGGGGGCGCTTCGGTGGCTACACCTTC. Protein product: CASNNRGRFGGYTF.